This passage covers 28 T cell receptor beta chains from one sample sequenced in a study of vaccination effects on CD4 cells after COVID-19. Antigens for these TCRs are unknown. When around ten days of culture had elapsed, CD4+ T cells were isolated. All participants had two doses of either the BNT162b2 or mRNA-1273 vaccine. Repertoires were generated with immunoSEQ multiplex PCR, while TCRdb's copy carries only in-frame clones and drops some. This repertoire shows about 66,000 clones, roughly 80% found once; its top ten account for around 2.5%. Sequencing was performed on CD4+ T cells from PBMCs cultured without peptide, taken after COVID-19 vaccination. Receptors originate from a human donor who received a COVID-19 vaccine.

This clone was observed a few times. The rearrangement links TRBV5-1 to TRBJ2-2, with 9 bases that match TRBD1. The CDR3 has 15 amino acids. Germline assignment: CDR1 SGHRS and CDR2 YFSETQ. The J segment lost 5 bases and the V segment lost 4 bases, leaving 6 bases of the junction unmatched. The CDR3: CASSGGQGLTGELFF. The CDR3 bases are TGCGCCAGCAGCGGGGGACAGGGTCTAACCGGGGAGCTGTTTTTT.

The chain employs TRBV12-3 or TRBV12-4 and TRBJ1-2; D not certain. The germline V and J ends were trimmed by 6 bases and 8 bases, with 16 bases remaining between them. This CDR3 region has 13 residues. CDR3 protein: CASSLTALRGYTF. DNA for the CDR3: TGTGCCAGCAGCCTTACTGCTCTGAGGGGCTACACCTTC.

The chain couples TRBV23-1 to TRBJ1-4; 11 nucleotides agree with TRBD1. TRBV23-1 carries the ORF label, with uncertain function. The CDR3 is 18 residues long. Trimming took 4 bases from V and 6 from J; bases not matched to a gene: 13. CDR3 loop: CASSPRTGGNYIDEKLFF. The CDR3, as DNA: TGCGCCAGCAGTCCAAGGACAGGGGGCAATTATATTGATGAAAAACTGTTTTTT.

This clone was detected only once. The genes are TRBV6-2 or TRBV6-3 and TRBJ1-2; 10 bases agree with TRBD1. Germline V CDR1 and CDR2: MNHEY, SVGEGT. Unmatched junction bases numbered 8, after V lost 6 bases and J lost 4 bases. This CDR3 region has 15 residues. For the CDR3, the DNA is TGTGCCAGCAGCCGCAGGACAGGGGGAGGCTATGGCTACACCTTC. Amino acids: CASSRRTGGGYGYTF.

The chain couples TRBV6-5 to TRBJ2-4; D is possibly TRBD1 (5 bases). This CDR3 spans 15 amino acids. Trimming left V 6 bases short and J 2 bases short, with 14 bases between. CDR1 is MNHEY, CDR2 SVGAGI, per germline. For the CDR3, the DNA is TGTGCCAGCAGCCCCGACAGAGCTACCAAAAACATTCAGTACTTC. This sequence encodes CASSPDRATKNIQYF.

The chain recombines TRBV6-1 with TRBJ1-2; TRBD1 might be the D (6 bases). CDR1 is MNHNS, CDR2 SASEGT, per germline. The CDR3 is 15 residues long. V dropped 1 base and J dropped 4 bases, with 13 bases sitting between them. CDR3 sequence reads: CASSEGGGLGYGYTF. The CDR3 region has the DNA TGTGCCAGCAGTGAAGGAGGGGGGCTTGGCTATGGCTACACCTTC.

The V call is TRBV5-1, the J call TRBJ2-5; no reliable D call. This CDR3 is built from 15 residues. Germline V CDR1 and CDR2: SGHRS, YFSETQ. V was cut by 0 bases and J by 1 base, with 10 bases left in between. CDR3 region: CASSLAGYLQETQYF. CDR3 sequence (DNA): TGCGCCAGCAGCTTGGCCGGCTACCTCCAAGAGACCCAGTACTTC. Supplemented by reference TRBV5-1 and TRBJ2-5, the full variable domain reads KAGVTQTPRYLIKTRGQQVTLSCSPISGHRSVSWYQQTPGQGLQFLFEYFSETQRNKGNFPGRFSGRQFSNSRSEMNVSTLELGDSALYLCASSLAGYLQETQYFGPGTRLLVL.

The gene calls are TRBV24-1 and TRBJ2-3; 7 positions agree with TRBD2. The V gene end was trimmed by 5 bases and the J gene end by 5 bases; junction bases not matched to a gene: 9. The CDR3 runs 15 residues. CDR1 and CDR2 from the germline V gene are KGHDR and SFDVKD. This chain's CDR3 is CATSGAPGGGDTQYF. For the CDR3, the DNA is TGTGCCACCAGTGGAGCGCCGGGGGGTGGAGATACGCAGTATTTT.

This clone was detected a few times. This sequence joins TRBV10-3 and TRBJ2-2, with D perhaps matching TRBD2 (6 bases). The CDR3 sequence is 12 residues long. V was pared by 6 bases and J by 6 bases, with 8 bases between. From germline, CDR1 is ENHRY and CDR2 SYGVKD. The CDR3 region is CAIREGPGELFF. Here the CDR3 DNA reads TGTGCCATCAGGGAGGGACCCGGGGAGCTGTTTTTT.

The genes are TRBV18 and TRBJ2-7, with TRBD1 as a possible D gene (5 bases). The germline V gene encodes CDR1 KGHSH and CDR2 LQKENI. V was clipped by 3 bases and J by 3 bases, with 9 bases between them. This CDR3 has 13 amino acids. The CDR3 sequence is CASSPDRNYEQYV. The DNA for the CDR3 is TGTGCCAGCTCACCCGACAGAAACTACGAGCAGTACGTC.

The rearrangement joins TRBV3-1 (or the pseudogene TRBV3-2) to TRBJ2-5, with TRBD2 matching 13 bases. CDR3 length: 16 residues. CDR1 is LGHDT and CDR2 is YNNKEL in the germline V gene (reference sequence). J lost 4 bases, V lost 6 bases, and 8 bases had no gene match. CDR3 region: CASSLLAGGLRETQYF. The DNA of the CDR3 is TGTGCCAGCAGTCTACTAGCGGGGGGGCTGCGAGAGACCCAGTACTTC.

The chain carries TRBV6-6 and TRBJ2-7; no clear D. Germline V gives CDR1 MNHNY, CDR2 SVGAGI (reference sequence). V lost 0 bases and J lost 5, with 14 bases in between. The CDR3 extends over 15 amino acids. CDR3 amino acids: CASSYSNSPWDEQYV. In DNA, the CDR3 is TGTGCCAGCAGTTACTCGAATTCCCCATGGGACGAGCAGTACGTC.

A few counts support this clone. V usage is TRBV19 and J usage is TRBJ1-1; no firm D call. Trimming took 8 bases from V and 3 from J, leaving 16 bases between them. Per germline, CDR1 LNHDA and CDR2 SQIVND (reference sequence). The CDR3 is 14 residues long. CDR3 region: CASEIRGGDTEAFF. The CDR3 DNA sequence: TGTGCCAGTGAGATACGGGGAGGAGACACTGAAGCTTTCTTT.

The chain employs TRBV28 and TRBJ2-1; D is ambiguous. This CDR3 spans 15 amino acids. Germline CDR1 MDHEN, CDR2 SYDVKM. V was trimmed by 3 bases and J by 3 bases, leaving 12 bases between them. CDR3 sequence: CASSLGFFRYNEQFF. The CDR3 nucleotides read TGTGCCAGCAGTTTGGGCTTTTTCCGCTACAATGAGCAGTTCTTC.

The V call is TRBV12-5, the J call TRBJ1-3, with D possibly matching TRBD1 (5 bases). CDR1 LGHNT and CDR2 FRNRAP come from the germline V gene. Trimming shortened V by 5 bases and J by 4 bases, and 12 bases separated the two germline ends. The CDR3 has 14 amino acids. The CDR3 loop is CASGIQAKGNTIYF. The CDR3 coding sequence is TGTGCTAGTGGTATACAGGCGAAAGGAAACACCATATATTTT.

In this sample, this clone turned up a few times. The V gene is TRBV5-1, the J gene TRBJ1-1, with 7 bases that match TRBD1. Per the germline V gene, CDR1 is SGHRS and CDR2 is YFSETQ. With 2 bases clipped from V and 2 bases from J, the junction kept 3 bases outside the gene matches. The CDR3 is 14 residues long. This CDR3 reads CASSLGQANTEAFF. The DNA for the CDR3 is TGCGCCAGCAGCTTAGGACAGGCCAACACTGAAGCTTTCTTT.

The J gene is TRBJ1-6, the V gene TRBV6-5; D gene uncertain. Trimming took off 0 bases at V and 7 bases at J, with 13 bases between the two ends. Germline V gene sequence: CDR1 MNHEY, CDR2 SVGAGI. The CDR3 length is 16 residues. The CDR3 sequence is CASSYSGQRGNSPLHF. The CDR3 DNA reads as TGTGCCAGCAGTTACTCGGGCCAGAGAGGGAATTCACCCCTCCACTTT.

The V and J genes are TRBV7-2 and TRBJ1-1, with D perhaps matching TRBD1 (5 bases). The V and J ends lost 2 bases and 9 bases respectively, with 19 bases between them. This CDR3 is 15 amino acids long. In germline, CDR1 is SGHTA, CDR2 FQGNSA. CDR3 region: CASSLSSRDVFQAFF. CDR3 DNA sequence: TGTGCCAGCAGCTTATCTAGCAGGGACGTATTCCAAGCTTTCTTT.

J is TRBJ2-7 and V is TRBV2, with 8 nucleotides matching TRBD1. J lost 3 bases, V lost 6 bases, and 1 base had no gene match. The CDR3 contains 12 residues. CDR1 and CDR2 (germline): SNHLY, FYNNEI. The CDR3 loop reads CASSGQGYEQYV. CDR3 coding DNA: TGTGCCAGCAGCGGACAGGGCTACGAGCAGTACGTC.

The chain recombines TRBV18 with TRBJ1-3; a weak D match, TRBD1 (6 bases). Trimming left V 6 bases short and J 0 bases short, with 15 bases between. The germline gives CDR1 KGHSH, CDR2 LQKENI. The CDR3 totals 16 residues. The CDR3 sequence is CASSHRDDRSGNTIYF. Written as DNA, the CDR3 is TGTGCCAGCTCTCACAGGGACGACCGCTCTGGAAACACCATATATTTT.

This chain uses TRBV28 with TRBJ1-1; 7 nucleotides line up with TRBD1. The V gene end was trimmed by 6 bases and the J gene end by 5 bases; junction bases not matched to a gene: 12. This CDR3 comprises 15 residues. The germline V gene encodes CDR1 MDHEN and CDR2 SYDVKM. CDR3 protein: CASREGASIGTEAFF. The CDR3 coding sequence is TGTGCCAGCAGGGAGGGGGCGTCGATCGGGACTGAAGCTTTCTTT.

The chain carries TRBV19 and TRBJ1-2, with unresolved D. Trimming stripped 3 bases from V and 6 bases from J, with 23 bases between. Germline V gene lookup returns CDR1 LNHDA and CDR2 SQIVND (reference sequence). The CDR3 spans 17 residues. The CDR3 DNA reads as TGTGCCAGTAGTATTTGGCGTGATCGGGTGAGTTTTGATGGCTACACCTTC. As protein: CASSIWRDRVSFDGYTF.

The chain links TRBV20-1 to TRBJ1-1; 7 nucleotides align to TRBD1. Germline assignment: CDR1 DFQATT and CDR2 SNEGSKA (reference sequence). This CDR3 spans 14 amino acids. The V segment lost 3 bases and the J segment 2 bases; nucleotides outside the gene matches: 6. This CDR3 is CSASQSGGNTEAFF. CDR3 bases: TGCAGTGCTAGTCAATCAGGGGGTAACACTGAAGCTTTCTTT.

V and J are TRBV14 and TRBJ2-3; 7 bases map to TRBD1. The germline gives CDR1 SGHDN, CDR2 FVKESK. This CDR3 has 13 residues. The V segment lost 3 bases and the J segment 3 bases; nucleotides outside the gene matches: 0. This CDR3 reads CASSQTGTDTQYF. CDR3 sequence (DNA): TGTGCCAGCAGCCAGACAGGGACAGATACGCAGTATTTT.

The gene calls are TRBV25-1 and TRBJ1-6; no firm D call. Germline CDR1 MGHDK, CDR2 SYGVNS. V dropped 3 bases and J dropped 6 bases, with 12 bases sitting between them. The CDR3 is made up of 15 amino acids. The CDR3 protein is CASSDALTPNSPLHF. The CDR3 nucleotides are TGTGCCAGCAGTGACGCCCTAACCCCTAATTCACCCCTCCACTTT. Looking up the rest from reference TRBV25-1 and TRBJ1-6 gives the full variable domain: EADIYQTPRYLVIGTGKKITLECSQTMGHDKMYWYQQDPGMELHLIHYSYGVNSTEKGDLSSESTVSRIRTEHFPLTLESARPSHTSQYLCASSDALTPNSPLHFGNGTRLTVT.

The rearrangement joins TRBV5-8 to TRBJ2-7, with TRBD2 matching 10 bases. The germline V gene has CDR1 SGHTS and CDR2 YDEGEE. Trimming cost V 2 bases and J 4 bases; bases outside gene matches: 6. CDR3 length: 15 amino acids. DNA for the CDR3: TGTGCCAGCAGCTTTGTAGCGGGGGGCGGTTACGAGCAGTACGTC. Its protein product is CASSFVAGGGYEQYV.

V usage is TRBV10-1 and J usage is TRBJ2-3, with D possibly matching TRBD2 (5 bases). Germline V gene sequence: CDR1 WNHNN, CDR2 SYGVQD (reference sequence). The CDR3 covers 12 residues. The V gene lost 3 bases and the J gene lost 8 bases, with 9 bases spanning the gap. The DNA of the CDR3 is TGCGCCAGCAGTGAAAGCGGTGCTACGCAGTATTTT. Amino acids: CASSESGATQYF.

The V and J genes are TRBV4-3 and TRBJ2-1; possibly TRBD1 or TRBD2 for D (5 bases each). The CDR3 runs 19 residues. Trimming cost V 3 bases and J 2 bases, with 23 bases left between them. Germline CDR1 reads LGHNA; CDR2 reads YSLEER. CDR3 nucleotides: TGCGCCAGCAGCCAGGAAGTCCTGGGGGTAGACGGCGCCTACAATGAGCAGTTCTTC. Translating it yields CASSQEVLGVDGAYNEQFF.